These 32 T cell receptor beta chains came from one sample sequenced in a study of T cell responses to AZD1222 COVID-19 vaccine. Libraries were prepared by immunoSEQ multiplex PCR; TCRdb keeps only in-frame clonotypes and omits some of them. The sample holds 130,000 to 150,000 clones, approximately 90% seen once. The sequencing used peripheral blood, collected on day 0 of AZD1222 vaccination. These TCRs come from an adult in good health.

The chain combines TRBV7-6 with TRBJ1-3, with D perhaps TRBD1 (6 bases). V was trimmed by 5 bases and J by 4 bases, leaving 15 bases between them. Germline V gene lookup returns CDR1 SGHVS and CDR2 FNYEAQ. This CDR3 region has 15 residues. As DNA, the CDR3 is TGTGCCAGCAGCCCGGGCAGGGGTTCCGGAAACACCATATATTTT. As protein: CASSPGRGSGNTIYF.

V usage is TRBV23-1 and J usage is TRBJ2-1; D ambiguous. TRBV23-1 is an ORF for which the function is uncertain. With 4 bases removed from V and 0 bases from J, the gap between germline ends came to 31 bases. The CDR3 extends over 22 amino acids. CDR3 sequence reads: CASSLQTLKGGASSSSYNEQFF. As DNA, the CDR3 is TGCGCCAGCAGTCTACAAACGCTAAAGGGTGGCGCATCCTCTAGCTCCTACAATGAGCAGTTCTTC.

This clone came up once. The chain employs TRBV4-1 and TRBJ1-6; 8 positions match TRBD1. Germline V lookup: CDR1 MGHRA, CDR2 YSYEKL. The V segment lost 0 bases and the J segment 14 bases; nucleotides outside the gene matches: 3. The length of the CDR3 is 13 residues. The CDR3 bases are TGCGCCAGCAGCCAAGAAACAGGGGGATCCCTCCACTTT. Residues: CASSQETGGSLHF.

The chain joins TRBV4-3 to TRBJ2-3; D is possibly TRBD1 (5 bases). Deletions cut 0 bases from V and 0 bases from J, with 10 bases between. This CDR3 is built from 16 residues. The germline CDR1 and CDR2 sequences are LGHNA and YSLEER. The CDR3 DNA sequence: TGCGCCAGCAGCCAAGATGGGGCAGGTAGCACAGATACGCAGTATTTT. This encodes CASSQDGAGSTDTQYF.

The gene calls are TRBV7-6 and TRBJ1-1; perhaps TRBD1 as D (5 bases). CDR3 length: 15 residues. V lost 1 base, J lost 0 bases, and 9 bases lay in between. Germline V lookup: CDR1 SGHVS, CDR2 FNYEAQ. The CDR3 DNA is TGTGCCAGCAGCTTAGAGACAGATATGAACACTGAAGCTTTCTTT. Translating gives CASSLETDMNTEAFF. The full variable domain, its missing parts supplied by reference TRBV7-6 and TRBJ1-1, is GAGVSQSPRYKVTKRGQDVALRCDPISGHVSLYWYRQALGQGPEFLTYFNYEAQQDKSGLPNDRFSAERPEGSISTLTIQRTEQRDSAMYRCASSLETDMNTEAFFGQGTRLTVV.

The chain couples TRBV19 to TRBJ2-7; D is unresolved. CDR1 is LNHDA and CDR2 is SQIVND in the germline V gene (reference sequence). Trimming removed 5 bases from V and 2 bases from J, with 13 bases in between. The CDR3 loop spans 14 amino acids. CDR3 amino acids: CASSPQFNPYEQYF. Here the CDR3 DNA reads TGTGCCAGTAGTCCCCAATTCAACCCCTACGAGCAGTACTTC. Drawing the rest from reference TRBV19 and TRBJ2-7, the complete variable domain is DGGITQSPKYLFRKEGQNVTLSCEQNLNHDAMYWYRQDPGQGLRLIYYSQIVNDFQKGDIAEGYSVSREKKESFPLTVTSAQKNPTAFYLCASSPQFNPYEQYFGPGTRLTVT.

The J gene is TRBJ1-2, the V gene TRBV19; tentative D call: TRBD1 (5 bases). Trimming stripped 5 bases from V and 5 bases from J, with 15 bases between. The CDR3 spans 14 residues. Germline CDR1 and CDR2: LNHDA and SQIVND (reference sequence). The CDR3 DNA sequence: TGTGCCAGTAGTTTCACGGGACGGACATATGGCTACACCTTC. It yields the protein CASSFTGRTYGYTF.

CDR3 coding DNA: TGTGCCAGCAGTGAATATTGGGGGGACGGCTACACCTTC. Protein sequence: CASSEYWGDGYTF. J is TRBJ1-2 and V is TRBV25-1, with TRBD1 as a possible D gene (5 bases). Germline V gene lookup returns CDR1 MGHDK and CDR2 SYGVNS. V was cut by 0 bases and J by 8 bases, with 10 bases left in between. The CDR3 is 13 amino acids.

This clone was observed once. V is TRBV7-6 and J is TRBJ1-6; 9 bases are a match to TRBD1. The CDR3 sequence is 16 residues long. In germline, CDR1 is SGHVS, CDR2 FNYEAQ. V lost 5 bases and J lost 6; bases outside the gene matches: 8. The CDR3 protein is CASSSADRGFNSPLHF. In DNA form, the CDR3 reads TGTGCCAGCAGCAGCGCGGACAGGGGATTTAATTCACCCCTCCACTTT.

V usage is TRBV25-1 and J usage is TRBJ1-1, with D tentatively TRBD1 (5 bases). There are 14 residues in the CDR3. Germline V lookup: CDR1 MGHDK, CDR2 SYGVNS. V gave up 0 bases and J gave up 3 bases, with 8 bases separating them. CDR3 sequence: CASSEYGGYTEAFF. CDR3 bases: TGTGCCAGCAGTGAATATGGGGGGTACACTGAAGCTTTCTTT.

V gene TRBV7-9 combines with J gene TRBJ2-1; 8 nucleotides agree with TRBD1. This CDR3 is 15 amino acids long. With V trimmed by 3 bases and J by 4 bases, 5 bases remained unmatched. From germline, CDR1 is SEHNR and CDR2 FQNEAQ (reference sequence). The CDR3 reads CASSFYRDRYNEQFF. The CDR3 DNA follows: TGTGCCAGCAGCTTCTACCGGGACAGGTACAATGAGCAGTTCTTC.

The chain combines TRBV2 with TRBJ1-5; perhaps TRBD1 as D (6 bases). V was trimmed by 8 bases and J by 0 bases, leaving 11 bases between them. Germline CDR1 is SNHLY and CDR2 is FYNNEI. This CDR3 comprises 14 residues. CDR3 bases: TGTGCCAGCCGACAGGCTTATAGCAATCAGCCCCAGCATTTT. Translating it yields CASRQAYSNQPQHF. Filled out from reference TRBV2 and TRBJ1-5, the complete variable domain reads EPEVTQTPSHQVTQMGQEVILRCVPISNHLYFYWYRQILGQKVEFLVSFYNNEISEKSEIFDDQFSVERPDGSNFTLKIRSTKLEDSAMYFCASRQAYSNQPQHFGDGTRLSIL.

This clone showed up just once. The rearrangement links TRBV13 to TRBJ1-2; no firm D call. The CDR3 length is 15 residues. Germline CDR1 PRHDT, CDR2 FYEKMQ (reference sequence). V gave up 3 bases and J gave up 2 bases, with 13 bases separating them. This CDR3 is CASSLGTSPNYGYTF. CDR3 bases: TGTGCCAGCAGCTTGGGCACCTCCCCCAACTATGGCTACACCTTC. Based on the CDR3 plus reference TRBV13 and TRBJ1-2, the full variable domain is AAGVIQSPRHLIKEKRETATLKCYPIPRHDTVYWYQQGPGQDPQFLISFYEKMQSDKGSIPDRFSAQQFSDYHSELNMSSLELGDSALYFCASSLGTSPNYGYTFGSGTRLTVV.

The V gene is TRBV24-1, the J gene TRBJ2-3; 9 bases fit TRBD2. V trimming: 4 bases; J trimming: 4 bases; junction bases outside the gene matches: 20. The germline V gene encodes CDR1 KGHDR and CDR2 SFDVKD. The CDR3 loop spans 20 amino acids. CDR3: CATSDSRWASGKEGADTQYF. DNA for the CDR3: TGTGCCACCAGTGACTCCCGGTGGGCTAGCGGGAAAGAGGGCGCAGATACGCAGTATTTT.

The chain couples TRBV7-2 to TRBJ2-6, with TRBD2 identical over 10 bases. The CDR3 has 17 amino acids. Germline V gene sequence: CDR1 SGHTA, CDR2 FQGNSA. CDR3 DNA: TGTGCTTCGCAGCGGGAGGGAATACTCTCTGGGGCCAACGTCCTGACTTTC. It yields the protein CASQREGILSGANVLTF.

This clone showed up just a few times. The sample has other DNA sequences that encode this CDR3 too. This sequence joins TRBV19 and TRBJ2-7; weak D call: TRBD2 (5 bases). Germline assignment: CDR1 LNHDA and CDR2 SQIVND (reference sequence). Trimming removed 4 bases at V and 2 bases at J, with 12 bases between. This CDR3 region has 14 residues. CDR3 nucleotides: TGTGCCAGTAGTAACCCCGGACTGGCCTACGAGCAGTACTTC. Translating it yields CASSNPGLAYEQYF.

V usage is TRBV6-5 and J usage is TRBJ1-2; a weak D match, TRBD1 (6 bases). Between the trimmed V and J ends, which lost 6 bases and 0 bases, there was a span of 11 bases. This CDR3 spans 14 amino acids. Germline loops: CDR1 MNHEY, CDR2 SVGAGI. CDR3 bases: TGTGCCAGCAGAAGGACAGCTTCTAACTATGGCTACACCTTC. Residues: CASRRTASNYGYTF.

The rearrangement links TRBV20-1 to TRBJ2-7; D unresolved. This CDR3 comprises 15 residues. V lost 3 bases, J lost 0 bases, and 15 bases lay in between. CDR1 and CDR2 from the germline V gene are DFQATT and SNEGSKA (reference sequence). The CDR3 loop is CSASLADYNSYEQYF. The CDR3 DNA sequence: TGCAGTGCTAGTCTCGCGGATTACAACTCCTACGAGCAGTACTTC.

CDR3 protein: CASSDDSRTMMNLFF. The CDR3 nucleotides read TGTGCCAGCAGTGATGACAGCCGAACGATGATGAATTTGTTTTTT. J is TRBJ1-4 and V is TRBV2; perhaps TRBD1 as D (5 bases). The CDR3 contains 15 residues. Germline loops: CDR1 SNHLY, CDR2 FYNNEI. The ends were cut back, 3 bases at V and 15 bases at J, with 23 bases in the middle. The full variable domain, rest sourced from reference TRBV2 and TRBJ1-4, is EPEVTQTPSHQVTQMGQEVILRCVPISNHLYFYWYRQILGQKVEFLVSFYNNEISEKSEIFDDQFSVERPDGSNFTLKIRSTKLEDSAMYFCASSDDSRTMMNLFFGSGTQLSVL.

V is TRBV11-2 and J is TRBJ2-5; possibly TRBD1 or TRBD2 for D (5 bases each). V lost 1 base and J 3 bases, leaving 15 bases between the germline ends. CDR1 SGHAT and CDR2 FQNNGV come from the germline V gene. The CDR3 consists of 16 residues. This CDR3 reads CASSLGISGTEETQYF. CDR3 nucleotide sequence: TGTGCCAGCAGCTTAGGAATCTCCGGGACGGAAGAGACCCAGTACTTC. Drawing the rest from reference TRBV11-2 and TRBJ2-5, the complete variable domain is EAGVAQSPRYKIIEKRQSVAFWCNPISGHATLYWYQQILGQGPKLLIQFQNNGVVDDSQLPKDRFSAERLKGVDSTLKIQPAKLEDSAVYLCASSLGISGTEETQYFGPGTRLLVL.

The V and J genes are TRBV19 and TRBJ1-6, with D tentatively TRBD1 (5 bases). The V end lost 0 bases, the J end lost 9 bases, and 18 bases lay between the germline ends. Germline V CDR1 and CDR2: LNHDA, SQIVND (reference sequence). The CDR3 sequence is 17 residues long. The CDR3 protein is CASSIEGAGVGISPLHF. In nucleotides, the CDR3 is TGTGCCAGTAGTATAGAAGGGGCAGGCGTTGGAATTTCACCCCTCCACTTT.

The rearrangement joins TRBV7-9 to TRBJ1-2; no reliable D call. Trimming took 1 base from V and 7 from J, leaving 16 bases between them. The CDR3 is 15 amino acids. Germline V gene lookup returns CDR1 SEHNR and CDR2 FQNEAQ (reference sequence). The CDR3 DNA sequence: TGTGCCAGCAGCTTAGTCGGCACTCACACTAGTGGCTACACCTTC. Its translation is CASSLVGTHTSGYTF.

V and J are TRBV10-3 and TRBJ2-1; D is possibly TRBD2 (6 bases). The germline V gene encodes CDR1 ENHRY and CDR2 SYGVKD. The CDR3 runs 14 residues. The V gene lost 3 bases and the J gene lost 6 bases, with 12 bases spanning the gap. CDR3 sequence: CAISDERAINEQFF. The CDR3 nucleotides are TGTGCCATCAGTGACGAGCGGGCGATCAATGAGCAGTTCTTC.

The chain is built from TRBV30 and TRBJ1-5, with a weak D call TRBD1 (5 bases). Germline V gives CDR1 GTSNPN, CDR2 SVGIG (reference sequence). The CDR3 length is 18 residues. Trimming removed 0 bases at V and 2 bases at J, with 20 bases between. This CDR3 reads CAWSVWDSGARGNQPQHF. CDR3 DNA sequence: TGTGCCTGGAGTGTATGGGATTCCGGCGCCAGGGGCAATCAGCCCCAGCATTTT.

The chain joins TRBV27 to TRBJ1-5; a weak D match, TRBD1 (6 bases). This CDR3 spans 15 amino acids. Germline values: CDR1 MNHEY, CDR2 SMNVEV (reference sequence). The ends were cut back, 2 bases at V and 4 bases at J, with 12 bases in the middle. CDR3 residues: CASSLTQGPNQPQHF. In DNA form, the CDR3 reads TGTGCCAGCAGTTTAACACAGGGACCTAATCAGCCCCAGCATTTT.

The chain has TRBV5-6 and TRBJ2-3; 8 bases match TRBD2. The V gene's germline CDR1 is SGHDT and CDR2 YYEEEE. CDR3 length: 14 amino acids. V lost 2 bases and J lost 9; bases outside the gene matches: 8. The CDR3: CASSLAGALGTQYF. CDR3 nucleotide sequence: TGTGCCAGCAGCTTAGCGGGAGCATTGGGAACGCAGTATTTT.

The chain is built from TRBV5-1 and TRBJ2-1; TRBD2 matches at 8 bases. V lost 4 bases to trimming and J lost 0 bases; unmatched junction nucleotides: 6. CDR1 and CDR2 from the germline V gene are SGHRS and YFSETQ. The CDR3 spans 16 residues. The CDR3 region has the DNA TGCGCCAGCAGCCCGTTGACTAGCGCCTCCTACAATGAGCAGTTCTTC. Its protein product is CASSPLTSASYNEQFF.

This rearrangement joins TRBV18 to TRBJ2-1; D perhaps matches TRBD2 (5 bases). The CDR3 spans 16 residues. Germline CDR1 and CDR2: KGHSH and LQKENI. Trimming left V 0 bases short and J 7 bases short, with 16 bases between. The CDR3: CASSPPVPLAYNEQFF. Written as DNA, the CDR3 is TGTGCCAGCTCACCACCCGTCCCGCTAGCTTATAATGAGCAGTTCTTC.

V gene TRBV6-5 combines with J gene TRBJ1-2; D gene unclear. Germline CDR1 reads MNHEY; CDR2 reads SVGAGI. The CDR3 totals 15 residues. Trimming left V 8 bases short and J 4 bases short, with 20 bases between. For the CDR3, the DNA is TGTGCCAGCCAAACGGCAGCAGGTGACCTCTATGGCTACACCTTC. Its protein is CASQTAAGDLYGYTF.

The J gene is TRBJ1-1, the V gene TRBV5-1; D might be TRBD1 (5 bases). CDR3 length: 18 residues. V was shortened by 4 bases and J by 1 base, with 23 bases between the two germline ends. Germline lookup yields CDR1 SGHRS and CDR2 YFSETQ. The chain's CDR3 is CASSRFGEEGRGNTEAFF. The CDR3 DNA sequence: TGCGCCAGCAGCCGATTCGGAGAGGAGGGGAGGGGGAACACTGAAGCTTTCTTT.

V usage is TRBV10-3 and J usage is TRBJ1-2, with unresolved D. V was pared by 0 bases and J by 6 bases, with 14 bases between. Germline V lookup: CDR1 ENHRY, CDR2 SYGVKD. The CDR3 runs to 15 residues. The CDR3 is CAISESIASAHGYTF. The CDR3 DNA is TGTGCCATCAGTGAGTCGATAGCGTCAGCCCATGGCTACACCTTC.

This CDR3 reads CASPEGANGYTF. The CDR3 region has the DNA TGTGCCTCCCCCGAGGGTGCAAATGGCTACACCTTC. This chain connects TRBV30 to TRBJ1-2; D gene unclear. The V end lost 7 bases, the J end lost 6 bases, and 15 bases lay between the germline ends. Germline loops: CDR1 GTSNPN, CDR2 SVGIG (reference sequence). This CDR3 spans 12 amino acids. The variable domain in full, with the rest retrieved from reference TRBV30 and TRBJ1-2, is SQTIHQWPATLVQPVGSPLSLECTVEGTSNPNLYWYRQAAGRGLQLLFYSVGIGQISSEVPQNLSASRPQDRQFILSSKKLLLSDSGFYLCASPEGANGYTFGSGTRLTVV.